The subject of this entry is one TCR beta chain. These data come from a study of blood T cell repertoires in COVID-19. Using immunoSEQ multiplex PCR, the repertoire was profiled, and TCRdb retains in-frame clones only, with some absent. Counted here are under 350,000 clones, roughly 89% occurring once; the ten biggest clones make up roughly 5.1%. This CDR3 has 19 residues. The junction had 16 bases not matched to a gene; V was cut back by 3 bases and J by 4 bases. Germline V gives CDR1 LNHNV, CDR2 YYDKDF (reference sequence). This sequence joins TRBV15 and TRBJ2-2; 8 nucleotides line up with TRBD1. Sequencing was performed on peripheral blood. This receptor was obtained from a middle-aged man with acute or convalescent COVID-19. CDR3 protein: CATSRSRGWQGAATGELFF. CDR3 nucleotides: TGTGCCACCAGCAGGTCGAGGGGTTGGCAGGGGGCTGCCACCGGGGAGCTGTTTTTT.